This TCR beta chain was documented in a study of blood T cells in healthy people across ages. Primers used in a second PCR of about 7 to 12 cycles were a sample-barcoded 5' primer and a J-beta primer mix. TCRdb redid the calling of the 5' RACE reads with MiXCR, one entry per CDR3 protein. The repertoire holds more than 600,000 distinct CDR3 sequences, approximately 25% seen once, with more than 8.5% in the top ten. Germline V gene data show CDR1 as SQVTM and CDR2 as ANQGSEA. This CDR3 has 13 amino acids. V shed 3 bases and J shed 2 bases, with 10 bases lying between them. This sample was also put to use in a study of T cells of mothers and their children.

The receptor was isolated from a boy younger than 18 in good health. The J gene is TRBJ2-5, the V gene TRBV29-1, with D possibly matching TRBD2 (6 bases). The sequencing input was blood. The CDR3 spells CSVEGGLQETQYF. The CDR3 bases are TGCAGCGTTGAGGGGGGACTGCAAGAGACCCAGTACTTC.